The T cell receptor (beta chain) described here comes from a study of identical twins. Study results and limitations: Without tracking the same donors, conclusions rested on cross-sectional statistical analysis.

In the case of this clonotype: What it recognizes is unknown.

Every sampled donor was Caucasian and healthy. The V and J ends lost 5 bases and 4 bases respectively, with 8 bases between them. CDR3 length: 12 amino acids. Germline V CDR1 and CDR2: KGHSY, FQNENV. TCRdb independently ran MiXCR on the 5' RACE reads; one entry per CDR3 protein. The sample records nearly 200,000 distinct CDR3 sequences, approximately 15% being singletons. This same sample was also part of a study on T cells expressing NK-cell markers. That work states: The TCR beta repertoires were obtained from sorted CD3+CD56+NKG2C+, CD3+CD56+NKG2C- and CD3+CD56-NKG2C+ T cells. Topping the CD3+CD56-NKG2C+ fraction as well were these clonotypes, in four donors.

The chain employs TRBV16 and TRBJ1-2; D gene uncertain. Material: CD8+ T cells sorted from blood. The sequence was collected from a woman aged 18-29 years in good health. The chain's CDR3 is CASSVELYGYTF. CDR3 DNA: TGTGCCAGCAGCGTGGAGCTCTATGGCTACACCTTC.